This T cell receptor beta chain originates from a study of cytomegalovirus exposure and HLA in healthy donors. Turning to this clone: The same CDR3 arises from other DNA sequences in this sample as well.

The ends lost 3 bases at V and 1 base at J; junction bases unmatched: 6. The germline V gene encodes CDR1 SGHTA and CDR2 FQGNSA. This CDR3 spans 15 amino acids. 60 Vbeta and 13 Jbeta primers were used in PCR. Assay used: immunoSEQ multiplex PCR; TCRdb lists only in-frame clones, some missing. The profile shows 210,000 or so clones, 60% to 80% of them singletons. The rearrangement uses TRBV7-2 and TRBJ2-7; 7 bases line up with TRBD1. The sequence was collected from a man between 18 and 35 years old in good health and CMV-seronegative. The specimen sequenced was PBMCs. CDR3 residues: CASSLGDSPSYEQYF. The CDR3 region has the DNA TGTGCCAGCAGCTTGGGGGACAGCCCATCCTACGAGCAGTACTTC. The complete variable domain, with remaining parts taken from reference TRBV7-2 and TRBJ2-7, reads GAGVSQSPSNKVTEKGKDVELRCDPISGHTALYWYRQSLGQGLEFLIYFQGNSAPDKSGLPSDRFSAERTGGSVSTLTIQRTQQEDSAVYLCASSLGDSPSYEQYFGPGTRLTVT.